Sequencing of this T cell receptor beta chain was carried out in a study of blood T cell repertoires in COVID-19. Study details: Some COVID-19 samples were acute and others convalescent; all came from the United States, Italy and Spain. PBMCs, B-cell-depleted T cells, or T cells were the source of the cDNA or gDNA that made up the material.

Original handling: By means of reference gene primer amplification, nucleated cell counts were estimated. Clones were read by immunoSEQ multiplex PCR, and TCRdb kept only the in-frame ones, dropping some. From that table come the V and J calls and clone size; the DNA was used to work out D and trimming. The sample records about 240,000 clones, 86% being singletons. In germline, CDR1 is LNHDA, CDR2 SQIVND (reference sequence). CDR3 length equals 16 residues. Trimming removed 2 bases at V and 7 bases at J, with 18 bases between. The chain carries TRBV19 and TRBJ1-5; D is ambiguous. The sample comprised peripheral blood. The sequence was obtained from a man aged 80 or over with acute or convalescent COVID-19. CDR3 sequence: CASSIISTVRGQPQHF. DNA of the CDR3: TGTGCCAGTAGTATAATTTCCACAGTTCGGGGACAGCCCCAGCATTTT.